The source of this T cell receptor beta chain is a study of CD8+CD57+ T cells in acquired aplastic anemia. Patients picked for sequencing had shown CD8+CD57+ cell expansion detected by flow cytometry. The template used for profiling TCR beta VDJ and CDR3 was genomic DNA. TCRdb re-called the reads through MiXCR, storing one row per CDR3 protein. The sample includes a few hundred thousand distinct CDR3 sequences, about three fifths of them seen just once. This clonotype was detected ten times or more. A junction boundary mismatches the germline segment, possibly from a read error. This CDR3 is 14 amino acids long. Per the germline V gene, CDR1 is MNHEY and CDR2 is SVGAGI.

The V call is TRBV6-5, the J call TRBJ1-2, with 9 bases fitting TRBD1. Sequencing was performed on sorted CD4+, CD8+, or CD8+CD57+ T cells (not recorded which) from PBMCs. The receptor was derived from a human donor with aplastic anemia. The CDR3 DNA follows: TGTGCCAGCAGTTTATTTGTCGGACAGGGGCCACGGATCTTC. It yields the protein CASSLFVGQGPRIF.